A selection of T cell receptor beta chains follows, all from one sample in a study of technical replicates of blood from four donors. Data came from immunoSEQ multiplex PCR; TCRdb stores just in-frame clones and leaves some out. The table has tens of thousands of clones, 75% to 95% seen once; the top ten hold about 0.4%. Sequences were obtained from T cells isolated from PBMCs. All receptors come from a human donor in good health. Each CDR3 is given without its conserved first and last residue.

J,V,CDR3
TRBJ2-2,TRBV4-2,ASSQVQRATGELF
TRBJ1-2,TRBV6-1,ASAGGRAGYGYT
TRBJ2-7,TRBV18,ASSPPGGLISEQY
TRBJ1-5,TRBV15,ATSLGGGNQPQH
TRBJ1-1,TRBV6-5,ASSAGQEAF
TRBJ2-7,TRBV9,ASSAGSLAGAYEQY
TRBJ2-1,TRBV4-1,ASSRTSGYYEQF
TRBJ2-2,TRBV15,ATSREPAGQNTGELF
TRBJ1-1,TRBV21-1,ASSVWTDYTEAF
TRBJ1-5,TRBV15,ATSRVSNSNQPQH
TRBJ1-4,TRBV4-2,ASSPQPTGDVTTNEKLF
TRBJ1-1,TRBV27,ASSWGGVNTEAF
TRBJ1-4,TRBV4-3,ASSQRGYRASTTATNEKLF
TRBJ2-5,TRBV30,VHWSFSGEETQY
TRBJ2-5,TRBV7-3,ASSPRTSGETQY
TRBJ2-7,TRBV11-2,ASSFTGGRNNEQY
TRBJ1-4,TRBV9,ASSVEGGRQKLF
TRBJ2-7,TRBV11-2,ASSLGLAGTYEQY
TRBJ2-7,TRBV27,ASTWTSGPYEQY
TRBJ2-7,TRBV7-2,ASSPGLAGYEQY
TRBJ2-3,TRBV18,ASSPDRVTDTQY
TRBJ2-5,TRBV5-3,ARSYEGLAEEETQY
TRBJ2-7,TRBV5-5,ASSLLLIWTGTDTGDEQY
TRBJ1-2,TRBV6-1,ASRKRQADYGYT
TRBJ1-2,TRBV19,ASSTRLGQGIYGYT
TRBJ1-5,TRBV19,ASRAEGNQPQH
TRBJ2-7,TRBV5-1,ASSLGTNSYEQY
TRBJ1-2,TRBV11-2,ASSSRWSANYGYT
TRBJ1-5,TRBV7-2,ASSQVVGRRQPQH
TRBJ2-7,TRBV6-4,ASSDSAGTSYEQY